Listed below are T cell receptor beta chains from one sample, sequenced in a study of monozygotic twins with inflammatory bowel disease. TCRdb reworked the 5' RACE reads into one entry per CDR3 protein, no DNA. The sample has 400,000 to 500,000 distinct CDR3 sequences, and its top ten clones hold 2% to 2.5%. What was sequenced was blood. Receptor source: a human donor with ulcerative colitis or Crohn's disease, or a healthy co-twin of an affected twin (not recorded which). Both conserved end residues are part of each CDR3.

CDR3 protein: CASSQDRDYSNQPQHF
J gene: TRBJ1-5
V gene: TRBV18

CDR3 protein: CASSPPAGQGVRDIQYF
J gene: TRBJ2-4
V gene: TRBV28

CDR3 protein: CASSLFSNRGAFF
J gene: TRBJ1-1
V gene: TRBV28

CDR3 protein: CASSRWGQGPRNEQFF
J gene: TRBJ2-1
V gene: TRBV18

CDR3 protein: CASSSETSGTYEQYF
J gene: TRBJ2-7
V gene: TRBV3-1

CDR3 protein: CASTTWGEKLFF
J gene: TRBJ1-4
V gene: TRBV7-9

CDR3 protein: CASSPRGPQHF
J gene: TRBJ1-5
V gene: TRBV28

CDR3 protein: CASSRTSGIYNEQFF
J gene: TRBJ2-1
V gene: TRBV6-1

CDR3 protein: CASSHLGAPTDTQYF
J gene: TRBJ2-3
V gene: TRBV7-3

CDR3 protein: CASSQPTSGSDTQYF
J gene: TRBJ2-3
V gene: TRBV4-1

CDR3 protein: CASSLLEGSQPQHF
J gene: TRBJ1-5
V gene: TRBV27

CDR3 protein: CASSAPGQGTYNEQFF
J gene: TRBJ2-1
V gene: TRBV12-3/TRBV12-4

CDR3 protein: CASSRFDRASPLHF
J gene: TRBJ1-6
V gene: TRBV6-1

CDR3 protein: CAISESRSYGYTF
J gene: TRBJ1-2
V gene: TRBV10-3

CDR3 protein: CASSQDGGPPNYGYTF
J gene: TRBJ1-2
V gene: TRBV4-3

CDR3 protein: CASSFGGTGRSEQFF
J gene: TRBJ2-1
V gene: TRBV7-9

CDR3 protein: CASSPGSANTIYF
J gene: TRBJ1-3
V gene: TRBV7-9

CDR3 protein: CASSQGSFSTDTQYF
J gene: TRBJ2-3
V gene: TRBV7-3

CDR3 protein: CASSPWGSSYEQYF
J gene: TRBJ2-7
V gene: TRBV5-6

CDR3 protein: CASSLTESSPLHF
J gene: TRBJ1-6
V gene: TRBV5-1

CDR3 protein: CAIGGRGSSYNEQFF
J gene: TRBJ2-1
V gene: TRBV10-3

CDR3 protein: CASSLRLDVYNEQFF
J gene: TRBJ2-1
V gene: TRBV7-2

CDR3 protein: CASSWSRVDMETQYF
J gene: TRBJ2-5
V gene: TRBV6-2/TRBV6-3

CDR3 protein: CASSPAQDEQYF
J gene: TRBJ2-7
V gene: TRBV6-6

CDR3 protein: CASGQWVGETQYF
J gene: TRBJ2-5
V gene: TRBV7-2

CDR3 protein: CATSDPGLAGGTGELFF
J gene: TRBJ2-2
V gene: TRBV24-1

CDR3 protein: CSANYLTQNTEAFF
J gene: TRBJ1-1
V gene: TRBV20-1

CDR3 protein: CASSVGFLGGDTQYF
J gene: TRBJ2-3
V gene: TRBV9

CDR3 protein: CASSFNGILSGANVLTF
J gene: TRBJ2-6
V gene: TRBV5-1

CDR3 protein: CASSSNTGANTEAFF
J gene: TRBJ1-1
V gene: TRBV7-2

CDR3 protein: CASRGGGLLLQETQYF
J gene: TRBJ2-5
V gene: TRBV6-1

CDR3 protein: CSARDLKGEIYNEQFF
J gene: TRBJ2-1
V gene: TRBV20-1

CDR3 protein: CSVAGRGGTEAFF
J gene: TRBJ1-1
V gene: TRBV29-1

CDR3 protein: CASSTRYSGSIRTGELFF
J gene: TRBJ2-2
V gene: TRBV27

CDR3 protein: CASSMATSGSYNEQFF
J gene: TRBJ2-1
V gene: TRBV5-1